The T cell receptor (beta chain) under discussion was sequenced for a study of OX40 agonist ivuxolimab in advanced cancers. Study-level background: Participants could have had prior anti-PD-1, anti-PD-L1 or anti-CTLA-4 therapy, and around 40% had some.

The study, taken as a whole, reports: Both CD4+ and CD8+ T cell populations in blood had undergone clonal expansion by week 6 at 0.1 to 3.0 mg/kg.

Turning to this clone: Antigen unknown.

V was cut by 5 bases and J by 3 bases, with 20 bases left in between. The CDR3 runs 17 residues. Germline values: CDR1 SGHVS, CDR2 FNYEAQ. Prior autoimmune disease or systemic immunosuppression barred patients. Sampling times: baseline, cycle 4 day 1, cycle 7 day 1. TCRdb keeps only in-frame clones here, not all; method: immunoSEQ multiplex PCR. The data contain roughly 15,000 clones, about 91% of them singletons. The TCR originated in an adult with an advanced solid tumor such as melanoma, head and neck, liver or kidney cancer. The material sequenced was CD4+ or CD8+ T cells sorted from blood, taken in a trial of the OX40 agonist ivuxolimab. V gene TRBV7-6 combines with J gene TRBJ2-4; maybe TRBD1 (5 bases). CDR3 sequence reads: CASSQDRGRAYKNIQYF. The CDR3 nucleotides are TGTGCCAGCAGCCAGGATAGGGGTAGGGCCTACAAAAACATTCAGTACTTC.